The clone carrying this TCR beta chain was recorded at least ten times. Its antigen is as yet unknown. This sample was taken from a study of identical twins. Study findings and constraints: A lower insertion count was a feature of abundant cord blood beta clonotypes, with no such feature in memory repertoires. Twin sharing of out-of-frame TCR alpha was underestimated by models in monozygotic pairs. Invariant T cells like MAIT and iNKT could partly confound the zero-insertion analyses.

Carrying unique molecular identifiers, the cDNA also gained a universal primer site through template switching. TCRdb re-derived calls from the 5' RACE reads in MiXCR, one entry per CDR3 protein. Seen here are just under 550,000 distinct CDR3 sequences, approximately 14% observed once, and the top ten hold about 0.4%. The CDR3 is made up of 15 amino acids. Trimming removed 6 bases from V and 3 bases from J, with 17 bases in between. Germline V lookup: CDR1 SQVTM, CDR2 ANQGSEA. The same data also contributed to another study, on yellow fever vaccine responses in identical twins.

V is TRBV29-1 and J is TRBJ2-2; weak D call: TRBD2 (7 bases). The sequence was obtained from a woman in her late teens or twenties in good health. The material sequenced was CD4+ T cells sorted from blood. The CDR3 nucleotides are TGCAGCGTCCCAAAGGGGGGGCCCTACACCGGGGAGCTGTTTTTT. This codes for CSVPKGGPYTGELFF.